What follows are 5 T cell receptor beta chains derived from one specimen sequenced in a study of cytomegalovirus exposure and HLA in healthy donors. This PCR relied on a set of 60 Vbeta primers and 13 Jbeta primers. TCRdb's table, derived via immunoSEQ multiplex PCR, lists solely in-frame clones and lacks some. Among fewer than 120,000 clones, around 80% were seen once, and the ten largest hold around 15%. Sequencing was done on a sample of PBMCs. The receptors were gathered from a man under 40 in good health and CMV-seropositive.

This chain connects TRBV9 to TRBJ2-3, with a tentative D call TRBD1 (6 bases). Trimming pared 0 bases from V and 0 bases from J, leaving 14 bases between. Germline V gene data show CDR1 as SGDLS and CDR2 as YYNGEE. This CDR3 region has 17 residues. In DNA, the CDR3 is TGTGCCAGCAGCGTAGACAGGGCCCTTCCTAGCACAGATACGCAGTATTTT. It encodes CASSVDRALPSTDTQYF.

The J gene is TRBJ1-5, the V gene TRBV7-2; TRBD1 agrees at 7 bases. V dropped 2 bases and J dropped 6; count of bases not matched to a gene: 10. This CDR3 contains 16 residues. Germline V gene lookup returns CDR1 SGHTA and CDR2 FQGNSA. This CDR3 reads CASSLLRQGSAQPQHF. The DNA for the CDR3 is TGTGCCAGCAGCTTATTAAGACAGGGATCGGCTCAGCCCCAGCATTTT.

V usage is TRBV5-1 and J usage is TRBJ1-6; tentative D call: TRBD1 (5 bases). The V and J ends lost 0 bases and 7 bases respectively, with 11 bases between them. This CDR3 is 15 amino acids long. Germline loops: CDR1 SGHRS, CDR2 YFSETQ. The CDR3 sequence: CASSLESGSNSPLHF. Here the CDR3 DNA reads TGCGCCAGCAGCTTGGAATCAGGGTCGAATTCACCCCTCCACTTT.

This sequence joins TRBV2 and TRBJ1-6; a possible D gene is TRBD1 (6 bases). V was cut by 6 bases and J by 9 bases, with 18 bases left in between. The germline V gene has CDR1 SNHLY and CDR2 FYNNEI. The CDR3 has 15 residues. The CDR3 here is CASSGGGQGGSPLHF. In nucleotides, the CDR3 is TGTGCCAGCAGCGGGGGGGGCCAGGGAGGTTCACCCCTCCACTTT.

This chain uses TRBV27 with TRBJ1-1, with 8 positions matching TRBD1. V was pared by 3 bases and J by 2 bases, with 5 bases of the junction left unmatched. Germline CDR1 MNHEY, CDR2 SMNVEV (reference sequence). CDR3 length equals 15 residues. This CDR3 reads CASSLAGGFNTEAFF. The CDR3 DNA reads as TGTGCCAGCAGTTTGGCAGGGGGCTTTAACACTGAAGCTTTCTTT.